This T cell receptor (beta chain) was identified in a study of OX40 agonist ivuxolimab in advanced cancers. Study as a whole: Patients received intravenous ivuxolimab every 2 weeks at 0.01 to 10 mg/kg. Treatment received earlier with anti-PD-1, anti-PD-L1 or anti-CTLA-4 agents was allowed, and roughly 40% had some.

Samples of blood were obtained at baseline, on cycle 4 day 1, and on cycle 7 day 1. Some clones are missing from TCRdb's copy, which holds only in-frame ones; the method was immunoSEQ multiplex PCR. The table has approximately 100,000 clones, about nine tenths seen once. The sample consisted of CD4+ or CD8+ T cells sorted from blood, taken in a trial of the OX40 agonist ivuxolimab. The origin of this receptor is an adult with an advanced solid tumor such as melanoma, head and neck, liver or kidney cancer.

This CDR3 is CASKRRQITYEQYF. The CDR3 coding sequence is TGTGCCAGCAAAAGGAGGCAGATCACCTACGAGCAGTACTTC. This rearrangement joins TRBV28 to TRBJ2-7, with a tentative D call TRBD2 (5 bases). CDR1 MDHEN and CDR2 SYDVKM come from the germline V gene. The CDR3 covers 14 residues. Trimming took off 7 bases at V and 2 bases at J, with 15 bases between the two ends.